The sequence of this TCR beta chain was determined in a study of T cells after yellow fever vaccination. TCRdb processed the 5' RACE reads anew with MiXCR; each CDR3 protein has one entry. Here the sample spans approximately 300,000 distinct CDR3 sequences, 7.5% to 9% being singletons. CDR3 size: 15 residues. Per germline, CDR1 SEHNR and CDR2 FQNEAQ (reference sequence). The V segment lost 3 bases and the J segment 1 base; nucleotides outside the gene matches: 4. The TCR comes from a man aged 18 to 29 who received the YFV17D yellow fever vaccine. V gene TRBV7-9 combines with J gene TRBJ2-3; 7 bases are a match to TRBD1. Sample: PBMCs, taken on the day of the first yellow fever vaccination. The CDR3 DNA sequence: TGTGCCAGCAGCTTCGGGACAGCTCGCACAGATACGCAGTATTTT. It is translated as CASSFGTARTDTQYF.